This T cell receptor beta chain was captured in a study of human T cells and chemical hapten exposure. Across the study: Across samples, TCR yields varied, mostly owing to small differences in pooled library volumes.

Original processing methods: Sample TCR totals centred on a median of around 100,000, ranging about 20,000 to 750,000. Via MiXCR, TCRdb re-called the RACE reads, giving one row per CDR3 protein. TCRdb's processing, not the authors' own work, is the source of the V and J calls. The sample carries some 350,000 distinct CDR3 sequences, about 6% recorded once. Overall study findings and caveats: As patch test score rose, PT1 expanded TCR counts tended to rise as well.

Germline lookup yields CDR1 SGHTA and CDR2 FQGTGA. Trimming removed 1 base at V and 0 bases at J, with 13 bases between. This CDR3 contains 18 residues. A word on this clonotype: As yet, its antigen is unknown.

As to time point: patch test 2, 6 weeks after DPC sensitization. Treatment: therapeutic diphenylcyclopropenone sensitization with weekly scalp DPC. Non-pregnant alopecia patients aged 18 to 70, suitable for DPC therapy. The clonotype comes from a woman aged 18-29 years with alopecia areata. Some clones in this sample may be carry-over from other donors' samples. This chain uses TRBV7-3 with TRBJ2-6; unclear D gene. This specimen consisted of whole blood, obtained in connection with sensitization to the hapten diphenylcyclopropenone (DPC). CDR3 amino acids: CASSLISSTSSGANVLTF. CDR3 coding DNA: TGTGCCAGCAGCTTAATAAGTTCTACAAGCTCTGGGGCCAACGTCCTGACTTTC.